The present entry profiles one T cell receptor (beta chain) with its context. The target antigen is unknown. This sample was taken from a study of cytomegalovirus exposure and HLA in healthy donors. Healthy bone marrow donors made up the donor group. Amplification used 60 Vbeta primers and 13 Jbeta primers. Original processing methods: Later, an analysis found about 80 million unique TCR beta chains, and 10 million to 11 million of these were shared. Generated by immunoSEQ multiplex PCR, the TCRdb table keeps only in-frame clones and is missing some. V and J calls and clone size are copied from that table; D and trimming were computed from the DNA. The sample carries about 140,000 clones, 78% recorded once. The CDR3 is 12 residues long. In germline, CDR1 is SQVTM, CDR2 ANQGSEA. V was pared by 6 bases and J by 1 base, with 9 bases between. General study findings and limits: The listing of 150 to 200 TCR beta chains classed them as cytomegalovirus-associated.

The chain links TRBV29-1 to TRBJ1-1; a possible D gene is TRBD1 (5 bases). Material: PBMCs. The receptor was isolated from a male donor in good health and CMV-seronegative. The CDR3 spells CSVPQENTEAFF. CDR3 coding DNA: TGCAGCGTGCCACAGGAGAACACTGAAGCTTTCTTT.